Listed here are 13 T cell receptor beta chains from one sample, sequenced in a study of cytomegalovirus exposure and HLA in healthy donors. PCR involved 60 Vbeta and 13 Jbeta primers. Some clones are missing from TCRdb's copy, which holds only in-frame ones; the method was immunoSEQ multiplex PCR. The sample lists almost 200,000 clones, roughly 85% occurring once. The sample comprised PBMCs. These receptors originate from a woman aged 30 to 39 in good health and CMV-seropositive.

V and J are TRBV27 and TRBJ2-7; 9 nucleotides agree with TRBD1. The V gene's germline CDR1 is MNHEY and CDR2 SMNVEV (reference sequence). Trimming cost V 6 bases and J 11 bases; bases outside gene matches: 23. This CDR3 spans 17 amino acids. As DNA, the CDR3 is TGTGCCAGCAGATACTCAACTCGTACTACAGGGGGCTATGGGGAGTACTTC. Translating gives CASRYSTRTTGGYGEYF.

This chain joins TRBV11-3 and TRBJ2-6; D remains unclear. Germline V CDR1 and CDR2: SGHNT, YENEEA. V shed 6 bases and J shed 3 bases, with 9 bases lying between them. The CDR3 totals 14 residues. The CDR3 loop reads CASRPRSGANVLTF. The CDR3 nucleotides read TGTGCCAGCAGACCCAGAAGTGGGGCCAACGTCCTGACTTTC.

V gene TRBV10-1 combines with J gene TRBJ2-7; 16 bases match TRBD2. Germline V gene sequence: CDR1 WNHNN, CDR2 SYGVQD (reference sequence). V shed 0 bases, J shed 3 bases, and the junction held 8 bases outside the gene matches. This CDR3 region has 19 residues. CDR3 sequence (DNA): TGCGCCAGCAGTGAGTCGGGACTAGCGGGAGGGCCTCCCTTCTACGAGCAGTACTTC. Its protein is CASSESGLAGGPPFYEQYF.

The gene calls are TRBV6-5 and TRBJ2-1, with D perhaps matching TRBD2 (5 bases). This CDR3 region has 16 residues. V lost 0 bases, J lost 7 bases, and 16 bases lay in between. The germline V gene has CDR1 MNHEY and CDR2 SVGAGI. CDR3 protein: CASSYSMISAKNEQFF. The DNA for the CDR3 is TGTGCCAGCAGTTACTCGATGATTAGCGCGAAAAATGAGCAGTTCTTC.

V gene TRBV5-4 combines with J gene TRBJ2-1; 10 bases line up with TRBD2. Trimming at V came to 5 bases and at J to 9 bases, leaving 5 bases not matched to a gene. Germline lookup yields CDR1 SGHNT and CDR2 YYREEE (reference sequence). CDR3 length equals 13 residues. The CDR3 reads CASRTAGGGEQFF. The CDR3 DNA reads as TGTGCCAGCAGAACAGCGGGAGGGGGTGAGCAGTTCTTC.

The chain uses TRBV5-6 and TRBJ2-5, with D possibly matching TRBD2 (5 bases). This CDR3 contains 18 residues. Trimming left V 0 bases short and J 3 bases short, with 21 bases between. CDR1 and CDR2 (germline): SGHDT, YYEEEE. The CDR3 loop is CASSLAPDEASSEETQYF. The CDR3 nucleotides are TGTGCCAGCAGCTTGGCCCCTGATGAAGCTAGCTCGGAAGAGACCCAGTACTTC.

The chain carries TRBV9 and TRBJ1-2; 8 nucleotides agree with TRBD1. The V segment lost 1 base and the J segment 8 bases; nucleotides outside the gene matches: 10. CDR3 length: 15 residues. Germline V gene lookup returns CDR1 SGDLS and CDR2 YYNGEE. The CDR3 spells CASSVQSTGGAGYTF. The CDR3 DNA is TGTGCCAGCAGCGTACAATCTACAGGGGGTGCGGGCTACACCTTC. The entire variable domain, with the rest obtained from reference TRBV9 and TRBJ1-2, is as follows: DSGVTQTPKHLITATGQRVTLRCSPRSGDLSVYWYQQSLDQGLQFLIQYYNGEERAKGNILERFSAQQFPDLHSELNLSSLELGDSALYFCASSVQSTGGAGYTFGSGTRLTVV.

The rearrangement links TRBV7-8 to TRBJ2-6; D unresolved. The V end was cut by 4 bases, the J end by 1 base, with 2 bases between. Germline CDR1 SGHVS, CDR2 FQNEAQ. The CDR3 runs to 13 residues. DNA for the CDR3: TGTGCCAGCAGCTCTTCTGGGGCCAACGTCCTGACTTTC. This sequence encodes CASSSSGANVLTF.

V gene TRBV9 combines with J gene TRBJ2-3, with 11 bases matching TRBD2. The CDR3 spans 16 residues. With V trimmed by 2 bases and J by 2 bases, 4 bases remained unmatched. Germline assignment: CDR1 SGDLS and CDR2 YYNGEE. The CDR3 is CASSVGTSGITDTQYF. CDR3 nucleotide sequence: TGTGCCAGCAGCGTGGGGACTAGCGGAATCACAGATACGCAGTATTTT. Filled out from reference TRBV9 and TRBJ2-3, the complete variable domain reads DSGVTQTPKHLITATGQRVTLRCSPRSGDLSVYWYQQSLDQGLQFLIQYYNGEERAKGNILERFSAQQFPDLHSELNLSSLELGDSALYFCASSVGTSGITDTQYFGPGTRLTVL.

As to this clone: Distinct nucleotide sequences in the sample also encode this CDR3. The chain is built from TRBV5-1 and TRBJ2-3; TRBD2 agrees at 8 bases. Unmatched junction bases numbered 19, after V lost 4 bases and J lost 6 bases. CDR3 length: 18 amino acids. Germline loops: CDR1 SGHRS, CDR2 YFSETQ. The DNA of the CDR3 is TGCGCCAGCAGCCACCTACCGGCCAGCGGGGGTGTGAGCGATACGCAGTATTTT. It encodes CASSHLPASGGVSDTQYF.

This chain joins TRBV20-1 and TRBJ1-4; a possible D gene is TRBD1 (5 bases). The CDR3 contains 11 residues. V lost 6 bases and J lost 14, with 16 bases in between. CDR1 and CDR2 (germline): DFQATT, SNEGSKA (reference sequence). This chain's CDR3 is CSAPQGPALFF. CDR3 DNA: TGCAGTGCCCCGCAGGGCCCCGCTCTGTTTTTT.

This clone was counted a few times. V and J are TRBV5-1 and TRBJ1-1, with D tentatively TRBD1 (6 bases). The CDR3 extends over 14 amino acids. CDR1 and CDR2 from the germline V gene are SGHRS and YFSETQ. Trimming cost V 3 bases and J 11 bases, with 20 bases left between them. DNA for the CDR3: TGCGCCAGCAGCTCGGGGACTAATACAGGGAGTGCTTTCTTT. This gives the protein CASSSGTNTGSAFF. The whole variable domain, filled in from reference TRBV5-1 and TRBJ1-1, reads KAGVTQTPRYLIKTRGQQVTLSCSPISGHRSVSWYQQTPGQGLQFLFEYFSETQRNKGNFPGRFSGRQFSNSRSEMNVSTLELGDSALYLCASSSGTNTGSAFFGQGTRLTVV.

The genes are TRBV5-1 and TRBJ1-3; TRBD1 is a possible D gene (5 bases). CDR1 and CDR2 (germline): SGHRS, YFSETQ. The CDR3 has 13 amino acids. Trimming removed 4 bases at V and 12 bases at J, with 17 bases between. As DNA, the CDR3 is TGCGCCAGCAGCCCCACGGCGGGGGAAGGCATATATTTT. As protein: CASSPTAGEGIYF.